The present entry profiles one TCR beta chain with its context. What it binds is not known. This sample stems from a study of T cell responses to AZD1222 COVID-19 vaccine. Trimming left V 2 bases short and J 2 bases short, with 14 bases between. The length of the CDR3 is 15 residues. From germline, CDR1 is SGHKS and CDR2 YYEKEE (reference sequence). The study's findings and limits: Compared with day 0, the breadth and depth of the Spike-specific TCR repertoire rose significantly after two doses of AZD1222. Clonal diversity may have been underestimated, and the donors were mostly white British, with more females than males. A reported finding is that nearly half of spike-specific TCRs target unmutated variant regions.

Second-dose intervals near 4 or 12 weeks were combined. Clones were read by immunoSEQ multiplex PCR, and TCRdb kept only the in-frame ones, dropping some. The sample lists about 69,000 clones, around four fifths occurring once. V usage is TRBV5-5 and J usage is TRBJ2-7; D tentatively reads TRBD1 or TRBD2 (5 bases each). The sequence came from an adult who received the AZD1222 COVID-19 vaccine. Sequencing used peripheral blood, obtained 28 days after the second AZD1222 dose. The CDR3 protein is CASSFGALGAYEQYF. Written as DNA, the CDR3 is TGTGCCAGCAGCTTCGGGGCTCTGGGGGCCTACGAGCAGTACTTC.